This T cell receptor (beta chain) was captured in a study of blood T cell repertoires in COVID-19. TCRdb's copy holds only in-frame clones and misses some; the assay was immunoSEQ multiplex PCR. Here the sample spans fewer than 300,000 clones, 83% being singletons. This CDR3 comprises 15 residues. Germline CDR1 and CDR2: LGHDT and YNNKEL (reference sequence). Trimming left V 3 bases short and J 8 bases short, with 14 bases between. Sample: peripheral blood. This chain connects TRBV3-1 (or the pseudogene TRBV3-2) to TRBJ1-6; D remains ambiguous. The receptor was isolated from a woman in her fifties or sixties who had recovered from COVID-19. CDR3 residues: CASSHSSIEDSPLHF. The CDR3 DNA reads as TGTGCCAGCAGCCACTCGTCAATCGAGGATTCACCCCTCCACTTT.